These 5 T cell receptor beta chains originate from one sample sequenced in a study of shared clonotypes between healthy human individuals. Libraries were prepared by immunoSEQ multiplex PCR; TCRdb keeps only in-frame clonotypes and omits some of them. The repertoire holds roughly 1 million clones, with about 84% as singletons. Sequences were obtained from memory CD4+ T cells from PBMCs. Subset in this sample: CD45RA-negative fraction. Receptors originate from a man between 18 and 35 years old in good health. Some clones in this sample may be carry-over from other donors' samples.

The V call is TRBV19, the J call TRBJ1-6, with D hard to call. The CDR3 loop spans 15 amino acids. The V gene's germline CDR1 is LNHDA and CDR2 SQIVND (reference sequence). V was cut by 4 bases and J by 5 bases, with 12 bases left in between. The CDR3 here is CASSSTGENNSPLHF. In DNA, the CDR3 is TGTGCCAGTAGTAGCACCGGGGAAAATAATTCACCCCTCCACTTT.

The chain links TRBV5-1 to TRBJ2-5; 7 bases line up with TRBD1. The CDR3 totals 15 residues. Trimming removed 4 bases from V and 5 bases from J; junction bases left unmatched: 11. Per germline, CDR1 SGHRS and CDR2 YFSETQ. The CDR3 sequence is CASSDPGGAEETQYF. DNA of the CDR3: TGCGCCAGCAGCGACCCAGGGGGTGCTGAGGAGACCCAGTACTTC. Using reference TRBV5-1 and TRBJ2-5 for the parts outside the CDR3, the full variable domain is KAGVTQTPRYLIKTRGQQVTLSCSPISGHRSVSWYQQTPGQGLQFLFEYFSETQRNKGNFPGRFSGRQFSNSRSEMNVSTLELGDSALYLCASSDPGGAEETQYFGPGTRLLVL.

In nucleotides, the CDR3 is TGTGCCAGTAGTCTCCTTTTTATGCAGGGCTATGGCTACACCTTC. Translating gives CASSLLFMQGYGYTF. V usage is TRBV19 and J usage is TRBJ1-2; D possibly corresponds to TRBD1 (5 bases). This CDR3 is built from 15 residues. In germline, CDR1 is LNHDA, CDR2 SQIVND (reference sequence). The V gene lost 5 bases and the J gene lost 4 bases, with 17 bases spanning the gap.

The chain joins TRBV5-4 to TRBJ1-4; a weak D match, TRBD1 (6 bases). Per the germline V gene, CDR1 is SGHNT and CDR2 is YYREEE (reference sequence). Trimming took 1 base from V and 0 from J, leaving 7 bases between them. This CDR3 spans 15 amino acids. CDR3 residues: CASSLQGPTNEKLFF. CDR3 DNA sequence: TGTGCCAGCAGCTTGCAGGGGCCAACTAATGAAAAACTGTTTTTT.

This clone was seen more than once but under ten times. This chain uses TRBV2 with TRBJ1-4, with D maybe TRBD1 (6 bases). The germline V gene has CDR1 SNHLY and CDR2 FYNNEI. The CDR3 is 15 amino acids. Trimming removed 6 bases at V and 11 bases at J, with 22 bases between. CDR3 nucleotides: TGTGCCAGCAGACCCGACAGGAGTGGGGCCTGGAAACTGTTTTTT. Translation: CASRPDRSGAWKLFF.